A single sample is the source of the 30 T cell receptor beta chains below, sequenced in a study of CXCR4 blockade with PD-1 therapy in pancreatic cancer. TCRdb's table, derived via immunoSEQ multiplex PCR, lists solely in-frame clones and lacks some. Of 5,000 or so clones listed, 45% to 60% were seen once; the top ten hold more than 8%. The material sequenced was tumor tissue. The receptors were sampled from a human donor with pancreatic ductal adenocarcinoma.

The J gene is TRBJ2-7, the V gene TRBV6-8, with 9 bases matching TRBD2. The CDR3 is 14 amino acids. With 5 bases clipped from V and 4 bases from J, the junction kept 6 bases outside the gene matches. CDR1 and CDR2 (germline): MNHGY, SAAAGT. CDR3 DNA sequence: TGTGCCAGCAGTGGCGCTAGCGGGGCGTACGAGCAGTACTTC. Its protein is CASSGASGAYEQYF.

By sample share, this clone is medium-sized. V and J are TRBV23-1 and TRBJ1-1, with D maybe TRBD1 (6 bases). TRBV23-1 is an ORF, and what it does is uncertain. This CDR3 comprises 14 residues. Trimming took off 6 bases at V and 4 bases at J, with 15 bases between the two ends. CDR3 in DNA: TGCGCCAGCAGCCAAAAAAAGGGGGGCACTGAAGCTTTCTTT. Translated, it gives CASSQKKGGTEAFF.

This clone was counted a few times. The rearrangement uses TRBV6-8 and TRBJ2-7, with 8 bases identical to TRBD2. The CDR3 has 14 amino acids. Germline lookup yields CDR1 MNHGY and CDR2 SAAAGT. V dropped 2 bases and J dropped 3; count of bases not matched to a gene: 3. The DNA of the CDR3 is TGTGCCAGCAGTTACAGCGGGAGCAGCTACGAGCAGTACTTC. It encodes CASSYSGSSYEQYF.

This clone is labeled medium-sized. This CDR3 is CASSYGIGTDTQYF. CDR3 DNA: TGTGCCAGCAGTTACGGGATAGGCACAGATACGCAGTATTTT. The chain carries TRBV6-8 and TRBJ2-3, with D unclear. V was clipped by 2 bases and J by 1 base, with 7 bases between them. CDR1 MNHGY and CDR2 SAAAGT come from the germline V gene. The CDR3 is 14 amino acids.

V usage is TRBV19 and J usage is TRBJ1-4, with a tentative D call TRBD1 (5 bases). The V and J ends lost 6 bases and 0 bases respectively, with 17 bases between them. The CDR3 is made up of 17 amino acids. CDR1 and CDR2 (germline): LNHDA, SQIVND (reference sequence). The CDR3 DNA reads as TGTGCCAGTAGGAAACGAATGGGGGGGGCAACTAATGAAAAACTGTTTTTT. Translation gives CASRKRMGGATNEKLFF. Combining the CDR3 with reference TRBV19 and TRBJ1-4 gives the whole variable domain DGGITQSPKYLFRKEGQNVTLSCEQNLNHDAMYWYRQDPGQGLRLIYYSQIVNDFQKGDIAEGYSVSREKKESFPLTVTSAQKNPTAFYLCASRKRMGGATNEKLFFGSGTQLSVL.

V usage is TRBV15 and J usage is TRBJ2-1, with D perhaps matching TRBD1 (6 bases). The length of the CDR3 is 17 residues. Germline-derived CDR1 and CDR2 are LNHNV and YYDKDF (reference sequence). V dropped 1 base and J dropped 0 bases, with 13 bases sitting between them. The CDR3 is CATSRGPDRLSYNEQFF. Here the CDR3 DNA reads TGTGCCACCAGCAGAGGACCCGACAGGCTCTCCTACAATGAGCAGTTCTTC.

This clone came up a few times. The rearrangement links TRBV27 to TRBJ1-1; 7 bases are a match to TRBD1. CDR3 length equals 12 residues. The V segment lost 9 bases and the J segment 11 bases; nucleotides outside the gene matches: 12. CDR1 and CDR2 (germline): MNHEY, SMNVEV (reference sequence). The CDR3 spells CASQRQGSTAFF. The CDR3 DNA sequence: TGTGCCAGTCAGAGACAGGGCAGCACGGCTTTCTTT.

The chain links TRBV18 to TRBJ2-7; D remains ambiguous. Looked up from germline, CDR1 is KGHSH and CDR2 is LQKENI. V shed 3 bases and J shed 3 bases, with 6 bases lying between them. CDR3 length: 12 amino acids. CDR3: CASSPRGYEQYF. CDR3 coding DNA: TGTGCCAGCTCACCGCGAGGCTACGAGCAGTACTTC.

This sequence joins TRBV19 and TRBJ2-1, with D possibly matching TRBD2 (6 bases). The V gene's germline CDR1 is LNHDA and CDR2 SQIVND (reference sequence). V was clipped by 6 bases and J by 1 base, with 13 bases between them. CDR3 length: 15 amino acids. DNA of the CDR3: TGTGCCAGTAGCGGCGGGATAACTTCCTACAATGAGCAGTTCTTC. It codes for CASSGGITSYNEQFF.

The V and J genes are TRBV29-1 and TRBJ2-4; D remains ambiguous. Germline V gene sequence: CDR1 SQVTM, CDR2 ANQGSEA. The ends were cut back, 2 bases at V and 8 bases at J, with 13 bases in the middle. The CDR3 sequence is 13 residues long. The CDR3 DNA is TGCAGCGTTGAAATCGGGCCCGACGACATTCAGTACTTC. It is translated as CSVEIGPDDIQYF.

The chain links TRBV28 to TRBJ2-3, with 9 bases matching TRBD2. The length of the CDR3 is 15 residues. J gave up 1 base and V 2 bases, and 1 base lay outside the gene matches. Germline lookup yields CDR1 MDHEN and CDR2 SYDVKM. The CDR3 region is CASSLRTSGTDTQYF. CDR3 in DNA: TGTGCCAGCAGTTTAAGGACTAGCGGCACAGATACGCAGTATTTT.

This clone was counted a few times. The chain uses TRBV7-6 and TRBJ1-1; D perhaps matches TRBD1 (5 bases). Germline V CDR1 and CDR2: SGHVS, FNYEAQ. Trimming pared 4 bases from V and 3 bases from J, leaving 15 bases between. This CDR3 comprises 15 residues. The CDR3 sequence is CASSSRGKGYTEAFF. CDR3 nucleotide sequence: TGTGCCAGCAGCTCAAGGGGAAAAGGTTACACTGAAGCTTTCTTT. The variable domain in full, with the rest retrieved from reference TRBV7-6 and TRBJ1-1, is GAGVSQSPRYKVTKRGQDVALRCDPISGHVSLYWYRQALGQGPEFLTYFNYEAQQDKSGLPNDRFSAERPEGSISTLTIQRTEQRDSAMYRCASSSRGKGYTEAFFGQGTRLTVV.

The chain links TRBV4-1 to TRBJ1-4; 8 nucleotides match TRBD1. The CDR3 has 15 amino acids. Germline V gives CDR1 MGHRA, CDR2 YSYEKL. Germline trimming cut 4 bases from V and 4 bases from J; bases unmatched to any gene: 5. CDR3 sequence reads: CASSPPDRDNEKLFF. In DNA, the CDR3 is TGCGCCAGCAGCCCACCGGACAGGGATAATGAAAAACTGTTTTTT.

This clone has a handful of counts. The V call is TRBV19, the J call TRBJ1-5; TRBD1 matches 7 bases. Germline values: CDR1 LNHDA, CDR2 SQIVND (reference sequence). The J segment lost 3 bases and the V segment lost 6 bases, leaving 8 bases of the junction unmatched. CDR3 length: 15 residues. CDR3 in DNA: TGTGCCAGTAGCCCGGACAGGATAGACAATCAGCCCCAGCATTTT. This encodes CASSPDRIDNQPQHF. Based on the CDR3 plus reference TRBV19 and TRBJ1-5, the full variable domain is DGGITQSPKYLFRKEGQNVTLSCEQNLNHDAMYWYRQDPGQGLRLIYYSQIVNDFQKGDIAEGYSVSREKKESFPLTVTSAQKNPTAFYLCASSPDRIDNQPQHFGDGTRLSIL.

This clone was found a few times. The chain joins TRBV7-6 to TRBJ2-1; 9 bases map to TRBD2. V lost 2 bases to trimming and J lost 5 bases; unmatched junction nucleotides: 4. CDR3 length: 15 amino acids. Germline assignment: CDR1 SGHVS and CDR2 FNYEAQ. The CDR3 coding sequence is TGTGCCAGCAGCTTAAGGCTAGCGGGACACAATGAGCAGTTCTTC. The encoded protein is CASSLRLAGHNEQFF.

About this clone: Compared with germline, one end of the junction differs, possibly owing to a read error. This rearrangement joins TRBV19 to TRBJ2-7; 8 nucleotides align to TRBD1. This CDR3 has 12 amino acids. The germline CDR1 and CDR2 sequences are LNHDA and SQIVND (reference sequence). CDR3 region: CASQGQGNEQYF. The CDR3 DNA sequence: TGTGCCAGTCAAGGACAGGGAAACGAACAGTACTTC.

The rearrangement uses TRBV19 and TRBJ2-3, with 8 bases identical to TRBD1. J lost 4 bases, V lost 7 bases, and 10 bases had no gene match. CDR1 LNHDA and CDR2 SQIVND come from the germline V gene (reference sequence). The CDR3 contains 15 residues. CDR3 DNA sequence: TGTGCCAGTAAACCCGGACAGGGAAGGTCAGATACGCAGTATTTT. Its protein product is CASKPGQGRSDTQYF.

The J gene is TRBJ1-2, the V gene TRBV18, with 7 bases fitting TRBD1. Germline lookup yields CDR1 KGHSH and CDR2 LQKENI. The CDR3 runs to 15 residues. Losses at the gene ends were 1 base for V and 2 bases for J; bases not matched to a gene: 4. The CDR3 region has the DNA TGTGCCAGCTCACCACTTCCAGGGGGAAACTATGGCTACACCTTC. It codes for CASSPLPGGNYGYTF.

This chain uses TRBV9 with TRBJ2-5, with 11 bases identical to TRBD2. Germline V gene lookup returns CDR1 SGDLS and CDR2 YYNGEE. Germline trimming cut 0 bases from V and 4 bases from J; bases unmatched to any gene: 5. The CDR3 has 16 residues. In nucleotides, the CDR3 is TGTGCCAGCAGCGTAGATAGCGGGAGGGCCCTAGAGACCCAGTACTTC. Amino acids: CASSVDSGRALETQYF.

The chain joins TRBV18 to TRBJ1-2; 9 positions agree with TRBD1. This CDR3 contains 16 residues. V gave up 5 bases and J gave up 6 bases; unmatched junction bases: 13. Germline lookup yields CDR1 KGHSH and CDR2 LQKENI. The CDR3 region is CASSSNERTGGHGYTF. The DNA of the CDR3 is TGTGCCAGCTCATCCAACGAACGTACAGGGGGCCATGGCTACACCTTC.

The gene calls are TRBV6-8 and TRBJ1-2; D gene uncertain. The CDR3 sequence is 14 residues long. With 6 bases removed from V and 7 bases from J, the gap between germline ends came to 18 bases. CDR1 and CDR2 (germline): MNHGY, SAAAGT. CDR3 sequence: CASSSHPLNFGYTF. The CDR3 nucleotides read TGTGCCAGCAGCTCCCACCCCCTGAATTTTGGCTACACCTTC.

The CDR3 DNA follows: TGTGCCAGTAGACGATCTAACACTGAAGCTTTCTTT. As protein: CASRRSNTEAFF. The V call is TRBV19, the J call TRBJ1-1; no reliable D call. Germline V gives CDR1 LNHDA, CDR2 SQIVND (reference sequence). This CDR3 is built from 12 residues. V was pared by 6 bases and J by 2 bases, with 7 bases between.

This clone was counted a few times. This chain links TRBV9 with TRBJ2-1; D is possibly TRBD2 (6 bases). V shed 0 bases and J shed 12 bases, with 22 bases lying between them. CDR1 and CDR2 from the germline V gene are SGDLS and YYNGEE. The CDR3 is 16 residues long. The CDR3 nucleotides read TGTGCCAGCAGCGTAGCGGGTAGCGGCCGCGTGTCCTGGCAGTTCTTC. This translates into CASSVAGSGRVSWQFF. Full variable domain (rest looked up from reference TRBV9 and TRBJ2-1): DSGVTQTPKHLITATGQRVTLRCSPRSGDLSVYWYQQSLDQGLQFLIQYYNGEERAKGNILERFSAQQFPDLHSELNLSSLELGDSALYFCASSVAGSGRVSWQFFGPGTRLTVL.

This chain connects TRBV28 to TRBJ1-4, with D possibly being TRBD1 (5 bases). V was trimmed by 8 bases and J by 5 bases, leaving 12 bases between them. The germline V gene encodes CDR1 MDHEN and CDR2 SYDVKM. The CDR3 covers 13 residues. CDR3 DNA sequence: TGTGCCAGCTTCGGGACGGGGAATGAAAAACTGTTTTTT. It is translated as CASFGTGNEKLFF.

The CDR3 spells CASSLGSRREPLHF. Written as DNA, the CDR3 is TGTGCCAGCAGTTTAGGGTCTAGGCGTGAGCCCCTCCACTTT. The chain recombines TRBV27 with TRBJ1-6, with D uncertain. Looked up from germline, CDR1 is MNHEY and CDR2 is SMNVEV (reference sequence). Deletions cut 2 bases from V and 13 bases from J, with 15 bases between. The CDR3 runs to 14 residues.

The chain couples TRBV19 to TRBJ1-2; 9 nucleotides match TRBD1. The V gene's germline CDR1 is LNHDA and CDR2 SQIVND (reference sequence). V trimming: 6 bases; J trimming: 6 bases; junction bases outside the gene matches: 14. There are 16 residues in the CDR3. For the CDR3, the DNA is TGTGCCAGTAGGGCTCCAGCCCAGACAGGGGGGGATGGCTACACCTTC. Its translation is CASRAPAQTGGDGYTF.

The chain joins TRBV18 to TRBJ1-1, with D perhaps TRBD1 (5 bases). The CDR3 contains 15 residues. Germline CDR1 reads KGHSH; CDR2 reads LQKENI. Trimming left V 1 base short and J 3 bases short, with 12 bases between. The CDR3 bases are TGTGCCAGCTCACCACAAGGGGTCGCTGACACTGAAGCTTTCTTT. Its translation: CASSPQGVADTEAFF.

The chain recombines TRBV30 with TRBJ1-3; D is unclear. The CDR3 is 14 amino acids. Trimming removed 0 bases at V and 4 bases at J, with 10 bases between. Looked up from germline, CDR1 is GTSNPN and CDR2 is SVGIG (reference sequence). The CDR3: CAWSVVAGGNTIYF. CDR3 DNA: TGTGCCTGGAGTGTAGTCGCCGGAGGAAACACCATATATTTT.

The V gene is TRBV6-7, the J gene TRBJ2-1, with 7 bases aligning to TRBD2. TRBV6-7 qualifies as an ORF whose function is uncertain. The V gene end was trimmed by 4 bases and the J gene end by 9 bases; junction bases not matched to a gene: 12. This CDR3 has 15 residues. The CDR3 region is CASSFSPGGDTEQFF. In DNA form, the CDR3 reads TGTGCCAGCAGTTTCTCGCCGGGGGGTGACACTGAGCAGTTCTTC.

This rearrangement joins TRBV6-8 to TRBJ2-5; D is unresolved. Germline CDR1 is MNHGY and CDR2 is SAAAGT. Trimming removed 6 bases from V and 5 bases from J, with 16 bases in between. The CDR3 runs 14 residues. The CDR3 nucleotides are TGTGCCAGCAGGGCCGGGCCGCTTAGGGAGACCCAGTACTTC. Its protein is CASRAGPLRETQYF.